This TCR beta chain was captured by sequencing in a study of cytomegalovirus exposure and HLA in healthy donors. Germline assignment: CDR1 LGHNT and CDR2 FRNRAP. V shed 6 bases, J shed 4 bases, and the junction held 3 bases outside the gene matches. CDR3 length: 15 amino acids. A multiplex PCR was run with 60 Vbeta primers and 13 Jbeta primers. TCRdb keeps only in-frame clones here, not all; method: immunoSEQ multiplex PCR. In the table there are nearly 300,000 clones, 86% of which are singletons. Sequenced input: PBMCs. The sequence derives from a man in his forties in good health and CMV-seropositive. V and J are TRBV12-5 and TRBJ2-1; 13 nucleotides align to TRBD2. The CDR3 reads CASGPGLAGYNEQFF. In nucleotides, the CDR3 is TGTGCTAGTGGACCGGGACTAGCGGGATACAATGAGCAGTTCTTC.